The subject of this entry is one T cell receptor (beta chain). It lacks a known antigen. One end of the junction fails to match germline, which may point to a read error. From the cysteine up to the phenylalanine, the CDR3 has a length of 18 residues. Just CDR3 DNA is preserved here, 54 bases in frame from base 1. Library preparation employed 5' RACE. The sequencer listed for this sample is Illumina HiSeq 2000. A universal primer binding site was added through template switching, and the final cDNA carried a unique molecular identifier so that TCR cDNA molecules could be counted accurately. Specific primers in the conserved constant-segment region were used to synthesize first-strand cDNA for TCR alpha and beta chains. Each cDNA library was double barcoded, with a SMART-Mk sample barcode plus Illumina barcodes, to control for contamination. TruSeq adapter sequences along with Illumina sample barcodes were introduced in two successive PCR steps. TCR alpha and beta cDNA libraries were sequenced on the Illumina HiSeq platform with custom primers. Under the source paper's analysis protocol: Raw reads were processed with MiGEC to extract unique molecular identifiers, and MiXCR was used to determine CDR3 positions. Recombination models were inferred per individual with the repgenHMM and IGoR tools using an EM algorithm. Shared clonotypes were analyzed with the tcR package in R, and sharing was normalized by the product of cloneset sizes. To study raw recombination free of thymic and clonal selection effects, out-of-frame nonproductive sequences were analyzed. TCRdb ran its own pipeline on the public reads, namely fastp trimming at Q25 and MiXCR clone calling, and kept in-frame beta chains. Under each unique CDR3 protein, matching rows form one entry showing the most common genes and DNA. The V and J calls come from TCRdb's annotation, not from the publication. A total of fewer than 550,000 distinct CDR3 sequences appear in this sample, 15% of them only once. The leading ten clones occupy roughly 0.4% of the sample.

This specimen belongs to a study of identical twins (dated by TCRdb to the mid-2010s). Broadly, across the study: TCR alpha and beta repertoires from monozygotic twins, unrelated adults of various ages and cord blood were deep-sequenced to test whether fetal clonotypes persist. To rule out contamination, the twin experiments were replicated at different times with different library preparation protocols.

Every donor was a healthy Caucasian. Three pairs of female monozygotic twins, all aged roughly 18 to 30 years, were included in the twin cohort. Positive isolation kits from Invitrogen were used to isolate CD4+ and CD8+ T cell populations. Broader findings and caveats from the paper: Compared with coincidental sharing between unrelated individuals, an excess of low generation-probability sequences was observed among out-of-frame TCR alpha sequences shared between twins. The excess sharing between twins in beta out-of-frame sequences was weaker because fewer shared sequences reduced the signal-to-noise ratio. Conclusions relied on cross-sectional statistical analysis, since the same donors could not be followed over many years. Zero-insertion analyses could be partly confounded by invariant T cells such as MAIT and iNKT, though diverse VJ usage argued against such confounding for most clonotypes. Fewer insertions were carried by abundant cord blood beta clonotypes; a weaker similar trend was observed in young adult naive repertoires, while no such trend was observed in memory repertoires. In monozygotic twins, recombination models systematically underestimated out-of-frame TCR alpha sharing, but the models matched the sharing seen between unrelated individuals.

The sample also formed part of further work on yellow fever vaccine responses in identical twins. As the second publication notes: According to the authors, in identical twins the way T cells responded to vaccination appeared partly convergent and partly personalized. In the study, vaccine-responding T cell clones were precisely tracked in identical twins.

The rearranged chain carries TRBV12-3 or TRBV12-4 and TRBJ2-7, with TRBD1 as a weak D call on 5 bases. The source material was CD4+ T cells sorted from blood. The clonotype originates from a woman under 30 in good health. The CDR3 region reads CACSPVVNRYRSSYEQYF. The bases are TGTGCCTGCAGTCCGGTTGTGAATAGGTACAGGAGCTCCTACGAGCAGTACTTC.